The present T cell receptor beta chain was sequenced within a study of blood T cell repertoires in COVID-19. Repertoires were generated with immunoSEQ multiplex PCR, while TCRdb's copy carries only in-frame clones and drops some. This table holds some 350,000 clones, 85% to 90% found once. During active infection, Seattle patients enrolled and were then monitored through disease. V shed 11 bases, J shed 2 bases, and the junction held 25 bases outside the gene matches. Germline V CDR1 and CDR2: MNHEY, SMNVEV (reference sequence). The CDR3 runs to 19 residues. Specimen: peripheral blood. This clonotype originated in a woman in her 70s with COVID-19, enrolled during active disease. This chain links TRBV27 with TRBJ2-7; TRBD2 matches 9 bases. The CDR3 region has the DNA TGTGCCGGTCATCAAGGGGTAGCGGGGGCCTCTCCGGAGACCTACGAGCAGTACTTC. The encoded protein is CAGHQGVAGASPETYEQYF.